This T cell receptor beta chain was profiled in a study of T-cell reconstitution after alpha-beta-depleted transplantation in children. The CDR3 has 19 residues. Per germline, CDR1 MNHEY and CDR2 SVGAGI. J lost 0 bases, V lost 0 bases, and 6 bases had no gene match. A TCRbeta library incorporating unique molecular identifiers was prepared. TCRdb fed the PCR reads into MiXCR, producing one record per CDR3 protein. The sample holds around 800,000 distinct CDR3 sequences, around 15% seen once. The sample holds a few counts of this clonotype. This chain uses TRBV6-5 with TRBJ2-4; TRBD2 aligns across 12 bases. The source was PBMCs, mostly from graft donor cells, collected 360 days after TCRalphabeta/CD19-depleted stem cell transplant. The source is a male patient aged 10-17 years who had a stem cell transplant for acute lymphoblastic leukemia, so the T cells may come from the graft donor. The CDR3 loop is CASSYSASGRALAKNIQYF. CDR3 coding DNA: TGTGCCAGCAGTTACTCCGCTAGCGGGAGGGCCCTAGCCAAAAACATTCAGTACTTC.